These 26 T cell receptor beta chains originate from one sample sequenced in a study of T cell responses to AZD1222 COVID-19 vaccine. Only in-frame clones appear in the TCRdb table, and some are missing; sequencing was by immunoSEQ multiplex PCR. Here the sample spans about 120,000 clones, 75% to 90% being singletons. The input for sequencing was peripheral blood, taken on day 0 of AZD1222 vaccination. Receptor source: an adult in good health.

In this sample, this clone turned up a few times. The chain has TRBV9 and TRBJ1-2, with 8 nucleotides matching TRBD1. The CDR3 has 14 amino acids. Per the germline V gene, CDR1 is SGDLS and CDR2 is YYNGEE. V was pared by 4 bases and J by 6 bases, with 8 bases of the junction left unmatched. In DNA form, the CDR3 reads TGTGCCAGCAGCCCGCCGGACAGGGCTCATGGCTACACCTTC. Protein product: CASSPPDRAHGYTF.

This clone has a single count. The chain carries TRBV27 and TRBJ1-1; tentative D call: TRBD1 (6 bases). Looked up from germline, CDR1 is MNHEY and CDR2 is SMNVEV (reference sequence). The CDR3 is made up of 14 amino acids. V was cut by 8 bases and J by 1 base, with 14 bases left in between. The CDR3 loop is CASSRKGGNTEAFF. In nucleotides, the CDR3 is TGTGCCAGCTCCCGGAAAGGGGGGAACACTGAAGCTTTCTTT.

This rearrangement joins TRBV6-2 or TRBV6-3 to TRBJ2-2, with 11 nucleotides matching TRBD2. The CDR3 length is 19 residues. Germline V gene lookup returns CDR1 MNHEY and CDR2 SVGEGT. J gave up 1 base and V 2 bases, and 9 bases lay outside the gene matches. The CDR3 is CASSYTHHTSGGNTGELFF. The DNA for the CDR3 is TGTGCCAGCAGTTACACCCATCACACTAGCGGGGGGAACACCGGGGAGCTGTTTTTT.

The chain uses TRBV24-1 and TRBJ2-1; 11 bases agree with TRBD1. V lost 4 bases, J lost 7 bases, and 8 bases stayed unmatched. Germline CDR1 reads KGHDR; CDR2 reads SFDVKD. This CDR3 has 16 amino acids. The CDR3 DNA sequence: TGTGCCACCAGTGACCCGGGACAGGGGGGGTGGAATGAGCAGTTCTTC. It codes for CATSDPGQGGWNEQFF.

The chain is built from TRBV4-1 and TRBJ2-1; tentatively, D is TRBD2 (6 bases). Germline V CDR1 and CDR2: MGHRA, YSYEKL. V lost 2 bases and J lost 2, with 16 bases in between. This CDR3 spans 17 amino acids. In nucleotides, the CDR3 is TGCGCCAGCAGCCAAACCCTTGTCCCGGGGGCCTACAATGAGCAGTTCTTC. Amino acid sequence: CASSQTLVPGAYNEQFF.

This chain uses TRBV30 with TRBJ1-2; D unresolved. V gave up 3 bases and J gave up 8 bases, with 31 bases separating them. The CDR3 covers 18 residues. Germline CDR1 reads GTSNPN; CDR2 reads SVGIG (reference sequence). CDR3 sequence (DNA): TGTGCCTGGAGCCGGCACGACGAAATCACCCGAATTTTCGCGGGCTACACCTTC. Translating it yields CAWSRHDEITRIFAGYTF.

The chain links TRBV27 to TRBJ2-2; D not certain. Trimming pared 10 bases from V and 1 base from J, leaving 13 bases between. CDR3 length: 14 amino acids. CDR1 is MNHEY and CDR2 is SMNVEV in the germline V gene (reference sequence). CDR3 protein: CATQPLLNTGELFF. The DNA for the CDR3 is TGTGCCACCCAGCCCCTCCTGAACACCGGGGAGCTGTTTTTT.

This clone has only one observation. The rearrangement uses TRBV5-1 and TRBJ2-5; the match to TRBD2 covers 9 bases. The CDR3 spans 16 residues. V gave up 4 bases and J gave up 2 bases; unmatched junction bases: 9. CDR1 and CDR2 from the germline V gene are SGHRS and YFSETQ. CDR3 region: CASSKRSSGGQETQYF. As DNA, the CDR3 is TGCGCCAGCAGCAAGCGGTCGAGCGGGGGGCAAGAGACCCAGTACTTC.

CDR3 sequence: CASSLTLAGPPDEQYF. Written as DNA, the CDR3 is TGTGCCAGCAGTCTCACTCTTGCAGGACCCCCCGACGAGCAGTACTTC. The V gene is TRBV27, the J gene TRBJ2-7, with D uncertain. The germline CDR1 and CDR2 sequences are MNHEY and SMNVEV (reference sequence). Between the trimmed V and J ends, which lost 5 bases and 5 bases, there was a span of 22 bases. This CDR3 has 16 residues.

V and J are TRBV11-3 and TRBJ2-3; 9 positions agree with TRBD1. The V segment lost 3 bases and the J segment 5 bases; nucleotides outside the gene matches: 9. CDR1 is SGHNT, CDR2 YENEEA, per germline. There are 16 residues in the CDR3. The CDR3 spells CASSLDGTGPLDTQYF. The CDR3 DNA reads TGTGCCAGCAGCTTGGACGGGACAGGGCCATTAGATACGCAGTATTTT.

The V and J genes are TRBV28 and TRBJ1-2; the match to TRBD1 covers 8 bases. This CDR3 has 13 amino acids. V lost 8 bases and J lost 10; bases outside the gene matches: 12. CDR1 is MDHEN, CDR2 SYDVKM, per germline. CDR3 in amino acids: CASGQGTRSVYTF. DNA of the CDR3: TGTGCCAGCGGACAGGGAACCCGGAGTGTCTACACCTTC.

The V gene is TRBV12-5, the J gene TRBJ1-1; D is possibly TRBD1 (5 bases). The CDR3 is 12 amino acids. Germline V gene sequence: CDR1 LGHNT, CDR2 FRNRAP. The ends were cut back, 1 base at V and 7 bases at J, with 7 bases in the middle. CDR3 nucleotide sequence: TGTGCTAGTGGTTTGGCGGGACTTGAAGCTTTCTTT. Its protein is CASGLAGLEAFF.

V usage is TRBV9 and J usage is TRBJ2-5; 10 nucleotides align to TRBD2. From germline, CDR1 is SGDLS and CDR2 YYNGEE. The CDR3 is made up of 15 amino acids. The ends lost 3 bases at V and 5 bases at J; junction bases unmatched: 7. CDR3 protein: CASSAQRGGRETQYF. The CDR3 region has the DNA TGTGCCAGCAGCGCACAGCGGGGGGGCCGGGAGACCCAGTACTTC.

CDR3: CATKRSDSVYNEQFF. The CDR3 region has the DNA TGTGCCACCAAGAGGTCGGACAGTGTCTACAATGAGCAGTTCTTC. The chain recombines TRBV6-5 with TRBJ2-1; possible D gene TRBD1, 6 bases. V was trimmed by 10 bases and J by 3 bases, leaving 19 bases between them. From germline, CDR1 is MNHEY and CDR2 SVGAGI. The CDR3 has 15 amino acids.

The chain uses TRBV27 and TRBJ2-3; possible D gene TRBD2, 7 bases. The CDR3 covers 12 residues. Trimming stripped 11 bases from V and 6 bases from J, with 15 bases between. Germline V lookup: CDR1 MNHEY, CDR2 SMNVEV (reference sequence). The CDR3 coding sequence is TGTGCCGCCTGGGGGGGCAGGGATACGCAGTATTTT. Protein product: CAAWGGRDTQYF.

CDR3 amino acids: CASSLRPTGANTEAFF. CDR3 DNA sequence: TGTGCCAGCAGTTTACGGCCAACAGGGGCGAACACTGAAGCTTTCTTT. The V call is TRBV27, the J call TRBJ1-1; the match to TRBD1 covers 7 bases. The CDR3 spans 16 residues. Germline CDR1 and CDR2: MNHEY and SMNVEV (reference sequence). V was pared by 2 bases and J by 1 base, with 7 bases of the junction left unmatched.

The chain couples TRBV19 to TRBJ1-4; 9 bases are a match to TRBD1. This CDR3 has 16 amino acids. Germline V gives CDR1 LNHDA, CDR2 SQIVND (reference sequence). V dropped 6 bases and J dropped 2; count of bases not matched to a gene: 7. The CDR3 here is CASRTGTGNTNEKLFF. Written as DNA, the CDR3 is TGTGCCAGTAGGACCGGGACAGGGAACACTAATGAAAAACTGTTTTTT.

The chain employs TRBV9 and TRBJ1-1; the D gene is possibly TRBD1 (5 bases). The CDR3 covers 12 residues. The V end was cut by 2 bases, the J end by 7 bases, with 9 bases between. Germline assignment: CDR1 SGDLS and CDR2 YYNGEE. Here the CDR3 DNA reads TGTGCCAGCAGCGTTGGGGGTAATGAAGCTTTCTTT. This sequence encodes CASSVGGNEAFF. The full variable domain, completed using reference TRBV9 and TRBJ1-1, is DSGVTQTPKHLITATGQRVTLRCSPRSGDLSVYWYQQSLDQGLQFLIQYYNGEERAKGNILERFSAQQFPDLHSELNLSSLELGDSALYFCASSVGGNEAFFGQGTRLTVV.

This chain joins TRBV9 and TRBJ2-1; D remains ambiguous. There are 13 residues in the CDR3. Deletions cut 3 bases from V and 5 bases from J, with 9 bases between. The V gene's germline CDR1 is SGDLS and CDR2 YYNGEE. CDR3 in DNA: TGTGCCAGCAGCGGAAACCGGGACAATGAGCAGTTCTTC. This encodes CASSGNRDNEQFF.

CDR3 region: CASSLRVDSGSAFNQPQHF. In DNA form, the CDR3 reads TGTGCCAGCAGTTTAAGGGTCGATAGTGGCAGCGCCTTCAATCAGCCCCAGCATTTT. The chain uses TRBV28 and TRBJ1-5; D is uncertain. Trimming removed 2 bases at V and 3 bases at J, with 23 bases between. CDR3 length: 19 residues. Per germline, CDR1 MDHEN and CDR2 SYDVKM.

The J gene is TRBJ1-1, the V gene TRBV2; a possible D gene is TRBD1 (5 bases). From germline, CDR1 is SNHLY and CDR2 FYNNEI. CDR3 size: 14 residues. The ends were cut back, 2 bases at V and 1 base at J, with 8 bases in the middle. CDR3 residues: CASSEWRGNTEAFF. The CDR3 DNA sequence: TGTGCCAGCAGTGAATGGAGGGGGAACACTGAAGCTTTCTTT.

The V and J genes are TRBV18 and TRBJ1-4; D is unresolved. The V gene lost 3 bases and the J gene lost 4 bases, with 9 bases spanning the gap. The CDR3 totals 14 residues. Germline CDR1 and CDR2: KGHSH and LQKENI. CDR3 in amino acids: CASSPDGHNEKLFF. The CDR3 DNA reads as TGTGCCAGCTCACCGGACGGTCATAATGAAAAACTGTTTTTT.

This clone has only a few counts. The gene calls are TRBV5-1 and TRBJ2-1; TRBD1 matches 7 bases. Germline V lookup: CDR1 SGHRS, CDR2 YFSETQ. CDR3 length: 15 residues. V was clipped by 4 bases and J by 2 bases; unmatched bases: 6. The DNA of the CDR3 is TGCGCCAGCAGCCTCCGACAGGGCACCTACAATGAGCAGTTCTTC. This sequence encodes CASSLRQGTYNEQFF.

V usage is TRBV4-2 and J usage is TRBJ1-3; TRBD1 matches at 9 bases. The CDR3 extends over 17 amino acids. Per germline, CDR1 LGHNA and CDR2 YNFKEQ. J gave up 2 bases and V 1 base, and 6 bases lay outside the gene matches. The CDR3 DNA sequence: TGTGCCAGCAGCCAAGGGCCACACAGGGGGCCTGGAAACACCATATATTTT. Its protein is CASSQGPHRGPGNTIYF.

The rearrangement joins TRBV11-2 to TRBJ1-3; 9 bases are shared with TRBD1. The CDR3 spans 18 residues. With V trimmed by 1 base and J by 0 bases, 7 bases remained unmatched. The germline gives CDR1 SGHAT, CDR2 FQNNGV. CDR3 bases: TGTGCCAGCAGCTTAGTTCCCACAGGGGGCCCCTCTGGAAACACCATATATTTT. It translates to CASSLVPTGGPSGNTIYF.

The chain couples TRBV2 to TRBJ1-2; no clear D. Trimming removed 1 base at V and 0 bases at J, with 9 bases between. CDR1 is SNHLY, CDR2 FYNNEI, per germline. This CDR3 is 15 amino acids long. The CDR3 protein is CASSEVSATNYGYTF. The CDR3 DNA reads TGTGCCAGCAGTGAAGTTTCAGCGACTAACTATGGCTACACCTTC.